This T cell receptor beta chain comes out of a study of cytomegalovirus exposure and HLA in healthy donors. Study outcomes and limitations: Cytomegalovirus-associated status was assigned to about 180 TCR beta chains. Usually a TCR sequence was rare, but some public TCRs were found in many donors.

These donors were members of the approximately 110-subject validation cohort, a group separate from the approximately 620-subject first cohort. The protocol was immunoSEQ multiplex PCR, while the TCRdb copy is restricted to in-frame clones and leaves out a portion. The sample has over 200,000 clones, around 88% seen once. Concerning this clone: No antigen is known for it.

V gave up 3 bases and J gave up 3 bases; unmatched junction bases: 5. Germline V gene data show CDR1 as MGHRA and CDR2 as YSYEKL. The CDR3 extends over 15 amino acids. The sample was PBMCs. This rearrangement joins TRBV4-1 to TRBJ1-3, with TRBD1 matching over 7 bases. The clonotype was recovered from a woman under 30 in good health and CMV-seronegative. The CDR3 DNA reads TGCGCCAGCAGCCATGCCACAGGGGATGGAAACACCATATATTTT. Amino acid sequence: CASSHATGDGNTIYF.